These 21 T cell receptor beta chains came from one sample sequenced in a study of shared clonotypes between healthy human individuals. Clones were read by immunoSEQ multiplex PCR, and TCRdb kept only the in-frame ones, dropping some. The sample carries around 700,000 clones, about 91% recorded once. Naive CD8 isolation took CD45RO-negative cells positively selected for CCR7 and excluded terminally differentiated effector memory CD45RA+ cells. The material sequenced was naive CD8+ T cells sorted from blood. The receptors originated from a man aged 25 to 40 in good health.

In DNA, the CDR3 is TGTGCCAGCAGGCCCGGGACAGGGATTTACAATGAGCAGTTCTTC. As protein: CASRPGTGIYNEQFF. The chain carries TRBV7-8 and TRBJ2-1; 9 bases line up with TRBD1. This CDR3 region has 15 residues. Per the germline V gene, CDR1 is SGHVS and CDR2 is FQNEAQ. V lost 6 bases, J lost 4 bases, and 7 bases stayed unmatched.

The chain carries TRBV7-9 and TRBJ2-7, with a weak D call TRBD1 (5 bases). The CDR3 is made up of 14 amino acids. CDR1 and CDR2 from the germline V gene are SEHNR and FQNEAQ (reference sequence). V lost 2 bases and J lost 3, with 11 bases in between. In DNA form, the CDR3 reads TGTGCCAGCAGCTTACCCGGAAGGGGCTACGAGCAGTACTTC. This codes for CASSLPGRGYEQYF.

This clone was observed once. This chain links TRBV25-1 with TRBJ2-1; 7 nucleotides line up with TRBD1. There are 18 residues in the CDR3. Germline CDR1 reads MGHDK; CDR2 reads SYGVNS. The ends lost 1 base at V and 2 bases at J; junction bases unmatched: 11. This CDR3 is CASSEFADRPQAYNEQFF. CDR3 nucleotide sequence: TGTGCCAGCAGTGAATTCGCGGACAGGCCGCAAGCCTACAATGAGCAGTTCTTC. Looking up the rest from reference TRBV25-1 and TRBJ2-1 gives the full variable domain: EADIYQTPRYLVIGTGKKITLECSQTMGHDKMYWYQQDPGMELHLIHYSYGVNSTEKGDLSSESTVSRIRTEHFPLTLESARPSHTSQYLCASSEFADRPQAYNEQFFGPGTRLTVL.

This CDR3 reads CATATGGSNQPQHF. The CDR3 bases are TGTGCCACCGCGACGGGGGGTAGTAATCAGCCCCAGCATTTT. The V gene is TRBV27, the J gene TRBJ1-5, with a tentative D call TRBD1 (5 bases). Per germline, CDR1 MNHEY and CDR2 SMNVEV (reference sequence). This CDR3 has 14 amino acids. Trimming took 10 bases from V and 4 from J, leaving 17 bases between them.

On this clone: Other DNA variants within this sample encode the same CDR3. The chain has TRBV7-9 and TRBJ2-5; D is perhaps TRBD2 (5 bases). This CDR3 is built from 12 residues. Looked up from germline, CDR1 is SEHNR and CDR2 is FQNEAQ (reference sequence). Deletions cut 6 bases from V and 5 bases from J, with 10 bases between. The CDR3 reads CASSPDFETQYF. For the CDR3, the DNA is TGTGCCAGCAGTCCGGACTTTGAGACCCAGTACTTC.

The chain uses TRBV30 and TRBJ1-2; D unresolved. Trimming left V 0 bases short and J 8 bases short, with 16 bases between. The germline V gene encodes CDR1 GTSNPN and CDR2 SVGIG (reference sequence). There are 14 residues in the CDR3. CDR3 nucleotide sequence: TGTGCCTGGAGTGTAGTCGGGGTCTCTATCGGCTACACCTTC. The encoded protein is CAWSVVGVSIGYTF.

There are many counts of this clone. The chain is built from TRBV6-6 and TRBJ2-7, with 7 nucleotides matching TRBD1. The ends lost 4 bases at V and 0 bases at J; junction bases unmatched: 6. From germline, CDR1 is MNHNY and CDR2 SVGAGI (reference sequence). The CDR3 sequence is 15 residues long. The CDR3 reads CASSFDRESSYEQYF. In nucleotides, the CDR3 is TGTGCCAGCAGTTTCGACAGGGAGAGCTCCTACGAGCAGTACTTC.

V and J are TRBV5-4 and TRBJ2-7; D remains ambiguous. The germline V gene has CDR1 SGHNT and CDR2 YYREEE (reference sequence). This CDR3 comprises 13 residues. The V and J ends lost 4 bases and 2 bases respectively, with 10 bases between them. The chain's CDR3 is CASSSSGTYEQYF. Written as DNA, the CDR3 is TGTGCCAGCAGCAGCTCAGGTACCTACGAGCAGTACTTC.

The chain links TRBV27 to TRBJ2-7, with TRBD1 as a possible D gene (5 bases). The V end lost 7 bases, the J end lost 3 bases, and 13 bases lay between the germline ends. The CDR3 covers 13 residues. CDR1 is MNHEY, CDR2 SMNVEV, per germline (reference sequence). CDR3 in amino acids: CASNRQGYYEQYF. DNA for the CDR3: TGTGCCAGCAACCGCCAGGGTTACTACGAGCAGTACTTC.

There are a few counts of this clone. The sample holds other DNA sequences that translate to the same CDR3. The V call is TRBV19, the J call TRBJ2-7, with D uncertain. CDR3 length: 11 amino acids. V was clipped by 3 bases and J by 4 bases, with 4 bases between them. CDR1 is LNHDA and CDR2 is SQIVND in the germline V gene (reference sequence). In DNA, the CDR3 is TGTGCCAGTAGTATGGGGTACGAGCAGTACTTC. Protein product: CASSMGYEQYF.

The CDR3 here is CASSPDLAGLDEQYF. The CDR3 coding sequence is TGTGCCAGCAGCCCCGATCTAGCGGGACTTGACGAGCAGTACTTC. The chain uses TRBV28 and TRBJ2-7, with 9 bases aligning to TRBD2. With V trimmed by 6 bases and J by 5 bases, 11 bases remained unmatched. The CDR3 covers 15 residues. Germline V gene sequence: CDR1 MDHEN, CDR2 SYDVKM.

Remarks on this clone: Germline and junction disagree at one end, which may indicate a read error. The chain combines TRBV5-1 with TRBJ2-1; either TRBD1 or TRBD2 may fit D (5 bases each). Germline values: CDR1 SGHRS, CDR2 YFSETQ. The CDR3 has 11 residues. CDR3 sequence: CASSLGDGEIF. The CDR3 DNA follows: TGCGCCAGCAGCTTGGGGGACGGCGAAATCTTC. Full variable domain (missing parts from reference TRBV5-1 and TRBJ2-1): KAGVTQTPRYLIKTRGQQVTLSCSPISGHRSVSWYQQTPGQGLQFLFEYFSETQRNKGNFPGRFSGRQFSNSRSEMNVSTLELGDSALYLCASSLGDGEIFGPGTRLTVL.

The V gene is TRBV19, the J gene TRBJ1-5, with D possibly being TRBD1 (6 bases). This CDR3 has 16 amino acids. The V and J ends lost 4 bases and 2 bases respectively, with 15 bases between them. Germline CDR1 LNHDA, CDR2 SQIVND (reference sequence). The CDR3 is CASSTTGYRGNQPQHF. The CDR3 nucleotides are TGTGCCAGTAGTACAACAGGGTATAGGGGCAATCAGCCCCAGCATTTT.

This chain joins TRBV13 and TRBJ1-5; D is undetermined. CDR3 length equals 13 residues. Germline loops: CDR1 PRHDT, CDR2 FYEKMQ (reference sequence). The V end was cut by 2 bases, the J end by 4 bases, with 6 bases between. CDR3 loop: CASSLRGNQPQHF. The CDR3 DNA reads TGTGCCAGCAGCTTACGAGGGAATCAGCCCCAGCATTTT.

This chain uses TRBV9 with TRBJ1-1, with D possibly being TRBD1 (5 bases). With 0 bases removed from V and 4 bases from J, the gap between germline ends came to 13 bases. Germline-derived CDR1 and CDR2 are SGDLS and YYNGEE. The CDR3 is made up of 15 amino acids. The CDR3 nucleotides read TGTGCCAGCAGCGTAGAGGGGAATCAGGCCACTGAAGCTTTCTTT. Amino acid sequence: CASSVEGNQATEAFF.

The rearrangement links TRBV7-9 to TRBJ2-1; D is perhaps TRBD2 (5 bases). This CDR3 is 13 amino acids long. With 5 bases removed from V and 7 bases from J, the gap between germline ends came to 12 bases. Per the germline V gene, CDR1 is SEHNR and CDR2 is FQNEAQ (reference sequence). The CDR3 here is CASSPYEGNEQFF. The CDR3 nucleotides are TGTGCCAGCAGCCCTTACGAGGGAAATGAGCAGTTCTTC. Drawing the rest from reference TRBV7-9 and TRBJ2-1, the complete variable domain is DTGVSQNPRHKITKRGQNVTFRCDPISEHNRLYWYRQTLGQGPEFLTYFQNEAQLEKSRLLSDRFSAERPKGSFSTLEIQRTEQGDSAMYLCASSPYEGNEQFFGPGTRLTVL.

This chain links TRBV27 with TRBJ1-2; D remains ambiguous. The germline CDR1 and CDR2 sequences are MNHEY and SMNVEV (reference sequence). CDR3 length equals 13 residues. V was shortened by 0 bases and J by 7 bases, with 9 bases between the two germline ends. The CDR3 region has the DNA TGTGCCAGCAGTTTATCCCCCTGGGGTGGCTACACCTTC. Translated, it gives CASSLSPWGGYTF.

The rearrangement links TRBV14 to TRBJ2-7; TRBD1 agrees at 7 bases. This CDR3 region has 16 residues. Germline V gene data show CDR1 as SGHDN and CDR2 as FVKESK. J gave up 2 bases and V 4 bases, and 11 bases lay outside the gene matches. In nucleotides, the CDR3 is TGTGCCAGCAGCCCGACCCTCGGGACAGTAACCTACGAGCAGTACTTC. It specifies CASSPTLGTVTYEQYF.

Here the CDR3 reads CSVEAGRDRGSYEQYF. In nucleotides, the CDR3 is TGCAGCGTTGAAGCCGGCCGGGACAGGGGTTCCTACGAGCAGTACTTC. The chain combines TRBV29-1 with TRBJ2-7; 10 positions agree with TRBD1. The CDR3 length is 16 residues. The junction had 7 bases not matched to a gene; V was cut back by 1 base and J by 1 base. Germline V CDR1 and CDR2: SQVTM, ANQGSEA.

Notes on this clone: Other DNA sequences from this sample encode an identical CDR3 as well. CDR3 residues: CASSFGTGYEQYF. The CDR3 DNA reads TGTGCCAGCAGTTTTGGTACAGGGTACGAGCAGTACTTC. J is TRBJ2-7 and V is TRBV27, with TRBD1 as a possible D gene (6 bases). In germline, CDR1 is MNHEY, CDR2 SMNVEV (reference sequence). Trimming removed 3 bases at V and 4 bases at J, with 10 bases between. The CDR3 totals 13 residues.

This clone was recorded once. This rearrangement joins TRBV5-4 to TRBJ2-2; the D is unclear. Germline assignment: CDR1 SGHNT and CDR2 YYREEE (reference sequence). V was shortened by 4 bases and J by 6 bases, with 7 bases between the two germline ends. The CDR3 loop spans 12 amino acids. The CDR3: CASSPPAGELFF. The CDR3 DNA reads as TGTGCCAGCAGCCCCCCTGCCGGGGAGCTGTTTTTT. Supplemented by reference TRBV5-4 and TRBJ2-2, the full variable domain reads ETGVTQSPTHLIKTRGQQVTLRCSSQSGHNTVSWYQQALGQGPQFIFQYYREEENGRGNFPPRFSGLQFPNYSSELNVNALELDDSALYLCASSPPAGELFFGEGSRLTVL.